The 18 T cell receptor beta chains reported below all come from one sample, sequenced in a study of PD-1 blockade in classical Hodgkin lymphoma. This sample's time point: newly diagnosed, previously untreated cHL patient sample. By magnetic negative selection, CD4+ T cells were purified from thawed PBMCs. Assay used: immunoSEQ multiplex PCR; TCRdb lists only in-frame clones, some missing. The table has 22,000 or so clones, nearly 90% seen once. Sample: CD4+ T cells from blood. These receptors all stem from a human donor with classical Hodgkin lymphoma.

The chain joins TRBV13 to TRBJ1-4, with D perhaps matching TRBD1 (5 bases). V was cut by 6 bases and J by 8 bases, with 13 bases left in between. Per germline, CDR1 PRHDT and CDR2 FYEKMQ (reference sequence). This CDR3 is 13 amino acids long. CDR3 sequence reads: CASSGRGGEKLFF. For the CDR3, the DNA is TGTGCCAGCAGTGGGAGGGGCGGCGAAAAACTGTTTTTT. Together with reference TRBV13 and TRBJ1-4, the CDR3 gives the full variable domain: AAGVIQSPRHLIKEKRETATLKCYPIPRHDTVYWYQQGPGQDPQFLISFYEKMQSDKGSIPDRFSAQQFSDYHSELNMSSLELGDSALYFCASSGRGGEKLFFGSGTQLSVL.

The chain links TRBV14 to TRBJ2-7; TRBD2 is a possible D gene (6 bases). Germline V gene sequence: CDR1 SGHDN, CDR2 FVKESK. V gave up 1 base and J gave up 7 bases, with 11 bases separating them. The CDR3 runs 13 residues. The CDR3 DNA reads TGTGCCAGCAGCCAAGCTCTAGCGAGGGAGCAGTACTTC. Amino acid sequence: CASSQALAREQYF.

V is TRBV7-6 and J is TRBJ2-3; tentative D call: TRBD2 (6 bases). Trimming took off 6 bases at V and 1 base at J, with 17 bases between the two ends. CDR1 is SGHVS, CDR2 FNYEAQ, per germline. The CDR3 is 16 residues long. CDR3 DNA sequence: TGTGCCAGCAGTCGGGGGAGAACGCTACGCACAGATACGCAGTATTTT. This gives the protein CASSRGRTLRTDTQYF.

This clone was recorded only once. The chain employs TRBV15 and TRBJ2-1; 9 positions agree with TRBD2. Germline assignment: CDR1 LNHNV and CDR2 YYDKDF (reference sequence). This CDR3 contains 16 residues. V shed 0 bases and J 9 bases; nucleotides not matched to a gene: 9. Here the CDR3 reads CATSRDGIAGVAEQFF. The CDR3 coding sequence is TGTGCCACCAGCAGAGATGGAATAGCGGGAGTAGCTGAGCAGTTCTTC.

This chain joins TRBV6-5 and TRBJ1-2, with TRBD1 matching 11 bases. Germline values: CDR1 MNHEY, CDR2 SVGAGI. With 5 bases clipped from V and 5 bases from J, the junction kept 4 bases outside the gene matches. The CDR3 sequence is 14 residues long. The CDR3 DNA reads as TGTGCCAGCAGTCTCGGACAGGGGGCGTATGGCTACACCTTC. Translation: CASSLGQGAYGYTF.

The chain uses TRBV11-2 and TRBJ2-7; the D is unclear. This CDR3 has 17 residues. The germline CDR1 and CDR2 sequences are SGHAT and FQNNGV. V was cut by 5 bases and J by 0 bases, with 20 bases left in between. CDR3 protein: CASSTPITATFSYEQYF. CDR3 sequence (DNA): TGTGCCAGCAGCACCCCAATTACAGCGACCTTCTCCTACGAGCAGTACTTC.

In its sample, this clone was seen a few times. The chain links TRBV19 to TRBJ1-1; 9 bases agree with TRBD1. This CDR3 has 15 residues. V lost 5 bases, J lost 1 base, and 5 bases stayed unmatched. Germline lookup yields CDR1 LNHDA and CDR2 SQIVND (reference sequence). CDR3 coding DNA: TGTGCCAGTAGTCACCCGGACAGGGGGAACACTGAAGCTTTCTTT. Protein sequence: CASSHPDRGNTEAFF.

V usage is TRBV9 and J usage is TRBJ2-7; D remains unclear. Deletions cut 2 bases from V and 2 bases from J, with 17 bases between. CDR3 size: 16 residues. In germline, CDR1 is SGDLS, CDR2 YYNGEE. The CDR3 is CASSVSPGLTPYEQYF. DNA for the CDR3: TGTGCCAGCAGCGTCTCCCCAGGTTTAACACCCTACGAGCAGTACTTC. The variable domain in full, completed from reference TRBV9 and TRBJ2-7, reads DSGVTQTPKHLITATGQRVTLRCSPRSGDLSVYWYQQSLDQGLQFLIQYYNGEERAKGNILERFSAQQFPDLHSELNLSSLELGDSALYFCASSVSPGLTPYEQYFGPGTRLTVT.

The chain joins TRBV6-1 to TRBJ2-2; TRBD2 might be the D (6 bases). Per the germline V gene, CDR1 is MNHNS and CDR2 is SASEGT. The V gene lost 6 bases and the J gene lost 0 bases, with 8 bases spanning the gap. The CDR3 extends over 14 amino acids. This CDR3 reads CASSLATNTGELFF. The CDR3 DNA reads as TGTGCCAGCAGCCTAGCGACGAACACCGGGGAGCTGTTTTTT.

Here the CDR3 reads CASSWGQGAAEAFF. The CDR3 DNA reads as TGTGCCAGCAGTTGGGGACAGGGGGCGGCTGAAGCTTTCTTT. V and J are TRBV6-6 and TRBJ1-1; TRBD1 matches at 12 bases. With 4 bases clipped from V and 6 bases from J, the junction kept 3 bases outside the gene matches. CDR3 size: 14 residues. Germline CDR1 and CDR2: MNHNY and SVGAGI (reference sequence).

The genes are TRBV4-3 and TRBJ2-3; TRBD1 is a possible D gene (7 bases). The ends were cut back, 1 base at V and 6 bases at J, with 11 bases in the middle. From germline, CDR1 is LGHNA and CDR2 YSLEER. CDR3 length equals 14 residues. The CDR3 loop reads CASSQVAGGDTQYF. In nucleotides, the CDR3 is TGCGCCAGCAGCCAAGTAGCAGGGGGGGATACGCAGTATTTT.

The chain has TRBV9 and TRBJ1-3, with 9 bases lining up with TRBD1. CDR1 and CDR2 from the germline V gene are SGDLS and YYNGEE. CDR3 length: 16 residues. V lost 3 bases and J lost 2; bases outside the gene matches: 6. CDR3 protein: CASSATGGAPGNTIYF. The CDR3, as DNA: TGTGCCAGCAGCGCCACAGGGGGCGCCCCTGGAAACACCATATATTTT.

The V call is TRBV27, the J call TRBJ2-7; D may correspond to TRBD1 or TRBD2 (6 bases each). The CDR3 loop spans 12 amino acids. Germline loops: CDR1 MNHEY, CDR2 SMNVEV (reference sequence). Deletions cut 5 bases from V and 7 bases from J, with 12 bases between. Here the CDR3 DNA reads TGTGCCAGCAGTCAACAGGGAGGAGAGCAGTACTTC. The encoded protein is CASSQQGGEQYF.

CDR3 protein: CATQGLRQPQHF. The DNA for the CDR3 is TGTGCCACCCAGGGTTTGCGTCAGCCCCAGCATTTT. This chain joins TRBV15 and TRBJ1-5; possible D gene TRBD1, 5 bases. In germline, CDR1 is LNHNV, CDR2 YYDKDF (reference sequence). Trimming removed 8 bases from V and 6 bases from J, with 11 bases in between. The CDR3 is made up of 12 amino acids.

This clone was seen more than once but under ten times. The genes are TRBV27 and TRBJ1-2; 8 bases fit TRBD1. Looked up from germline, CDR1 is MNHEY and CDR2 is SMNVEV (reference sequence). The CDR3 spans 14 residues. Trimming removed 6 bases from V and 6 bases from J; junction bases left unmatched: 9. The CDR3 region is CASRRLGQGHGYTF. The DNA for the CDR3 is TGTGCCAGCAGGCGTCTCGGACAGGGCCATGGCTACACCTTC.

This sequence joins TRBV2 and TRBJ2-7, with TRBD2 as a possible D gene (6 bases). V was cut by 6 bases and J by 4 bases, with 16 bases left in between. Germline loops: CDR1 SNHLY, CDR2 FYNNEI. This CDR3 comprises 14 residues. The CDR3 spells CASSEAGFQYEQYF. The CDR3 nucleotides read TGTGCCAGCAGCGAGGCGGGGTTTCAATACGAGCAGTACTTC. The whole variable domain, remainder taken from reference TRBV2 and TRBJ2-7, is EPEVTQTPSHQVTQMGQEVILRCVPISNHLYFYWYRQILGQKVEFLVSFYNNEISEKSEIFDDQFSVERPDGSNFTLKIRSTKLEDSAMYFCASSEAGFQYEQYFGPGTRLTVT.

The CDR3 DNA reads TGTGCCAGCAGCTTTGGGAGTATGAACACTGAAGCTTTCTTT. Residues: CASSFGSMNTEAFF. This chain uses TRBV5-4 with TRBJ1-1; no reliable D call. Germline loops: CDR1 SGHNT, CDR2 YYREEE (reference sequence). CDR3 size: 14 residues. Trimming left V 2 bases short and J 0 bases short, with 8 bases between.

The genes are TRBV14 and TRBJ2-7, with D possibly being TRBD1 (6 bases). Per the germline V gene, CDR1 is SGHDN and CDR2 is FVKESK. The CDR3 has 16 residues. Trimming cost V 3 bases and J 9 bases, with 24 bases left between them. Here the CDR3 reads CASSHHPPGHQLRQYF. The CDR3 DNA reads as TGTGCCAGCAGCCACCACCCCCCGGGACATCAACTTCGGCAGTACTTC. The complete variable domain, with remaining parts taken from reference TRBV14 and TRBJ2-7, reads EAGVTQFPSHSVIEKGQTVTLRCDPISGHDNLYWYRRVMGKEIKFLLHFVKESKQDESGMPNNRFLAERTGGTYSTLKVQPAELEDSGVYFCASSHHPPGHQLRQYFGPGTRLTVT.